This T cell receptor beta chain is drawn from a study of T cell responses to AZD1222 COVID-19 vaccine. This CDR3 has 13 amino acids. V was trimmed by 0 bases and J by 3 bases, leaving 8 bases between them. CDR1 is GTSNPN, CDR2 SVGIG, per germline (reference sequence). For this clone: The antigen is unknown.

Findings and limits, study-wide: Among vaccine-associated CD4 TCRs, coverage spanned spike, with dominance at 160-218 and 743-854. Among those given AZD1222, only 6 or 7 were seropositive at baseline.

TCRdb keeps only in-frame clones here, not all; method: immunoSEQ multiplex PCR. The sample includes about 50,000 clones, approximately 89% seen only once; the top ten take 15% to 20%. V and J are TRBV30 and TRBJ1-2; D uncertain. The TCR originated in an adult in good health. The source was peripheral blood, collected on day 0 of MenACWY control vaccination. CDR3 coding DNA: TGTGCCTGGAGTGTGCAGCGAGACTATGGCTACACCTTC. It specifies CAWSVQRDYGYTF. Variable domain in full (rest from reference TRBV30 and TRBJ1-2): SQTIHQWPATLVQPVGSPLSLECTVEGTSNPNLYWYRQAAGRGLQLLFYSVGIGQISSEVPQNLSASRPQDRQFILSSKKLLLSDSGFYLCAWSVQRDYGYTFGSGTRLTVV.